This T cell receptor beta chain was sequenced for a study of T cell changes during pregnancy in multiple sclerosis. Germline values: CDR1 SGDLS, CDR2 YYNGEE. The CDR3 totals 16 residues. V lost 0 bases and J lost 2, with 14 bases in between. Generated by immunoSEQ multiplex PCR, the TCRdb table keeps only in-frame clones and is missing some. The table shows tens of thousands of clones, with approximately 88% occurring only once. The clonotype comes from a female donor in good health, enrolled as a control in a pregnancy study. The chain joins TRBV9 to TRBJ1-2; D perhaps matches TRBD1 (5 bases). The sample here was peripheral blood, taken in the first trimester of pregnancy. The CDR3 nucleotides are TGTGCCAGCAGCGTAGACCACAGGATGGGAAACTATGGCTACACCTTC. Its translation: CASSVDHRMGNYGYTF.